This TCR beta chain appears in the sequencing data of a study of T-cell reconstitution after alpha-beta-depleted transplantation in children. Unique molecular identifiers tagged the TCRbeta library. TCRdb recomputed calls from the PCR reads with MiXCR, one row per CDR3 protein. Among more than 300,000 distinct CDR3 sequences, roughly 16% were seen once, and the ten largest hold about 41%. Whole-study findings and limits: TCRbeta diversity was high at day 60 in some patients (a result of surviving recipient T cells and thymic progenitors). Roughly two months post-transplant, alpha-beta T cells reportedly originated from several hundred graft clones that had expanded.

The CDR3 totals 18 residues. V shed 0 bases, J shed 2 bases, and the junction held 13 bases outside the gene matches. Germline-derived CDR1 and CDR2 are LGHNA and YNFKEQ. This clonotype has a count of ten or more. Its antigen is currently unknown. Sequences were derived from PBMCs, mostly from graft donor cells, sampled 360 days after TCRalphabeta/CD19-depleted stem cell transplant. The TCR originated in a male patient under 10 years old who had a stem cell transplant for acute lymphoblastic leukemia, so the T cells may come from the graft donor. J is TRBJ2-7 and V is TRBV4-2; 7 bases agree with TRBD2. CDR3 nucleotides: TGTGCCAGCAGCCAAGAATTATTTCTTCGGGGGGAGGCCTACGAGCAGTACTTC. This gives the protein CASSQELFLRGEAYEQYF.